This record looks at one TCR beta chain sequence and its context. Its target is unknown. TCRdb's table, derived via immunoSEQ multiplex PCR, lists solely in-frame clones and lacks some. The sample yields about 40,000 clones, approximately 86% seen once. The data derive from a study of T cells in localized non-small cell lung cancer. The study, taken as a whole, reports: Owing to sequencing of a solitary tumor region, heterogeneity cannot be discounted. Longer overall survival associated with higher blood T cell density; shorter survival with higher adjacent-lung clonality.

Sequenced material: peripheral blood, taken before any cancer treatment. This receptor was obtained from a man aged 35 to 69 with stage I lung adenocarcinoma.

The CDR3 DNA reads as TGCGCCAGCAGCCAGGGACAGGAGTCTGGAAACACCATATATTTT. Translating it yields CASSQGQESGNTIYF. J is TRBJ1-3 and V is TRBV4-3; the match to TRBD1 covers 8 bases. V dropped 3 bases and J dropped 1; count of bases not matched to a gene: 2. The germline gives CDR1 LGHNA, CDR2 YSLEER. The CDR3 is 15 amino acids.